The 22 T cell receptor beta chains below come from one sample, sequenced in a study of blood T cell repertoires in COVID-19. Sequencing was performed with immunoSEQ multiplex PCR; in TCRdb, only in-frame clones are kept and a portion is missing. Of some 96,000 clones in the sample, approximately 90% were seen once. The sample comprised peripheral blood. The receptor source for this set is a man aged 45-65 years with active COVID-19.

CDR3 in amino acids: CASSPTAGLNEKLFF. The CDR3 DNA reads TGTGCCAGCTCACCAACGGCAGGGTTAAATGAAAAACTGTTTTTT. V usage is TRBV18 and J usage is TRBJ1-4; a possible D gene is TRBD1 (5 bases). Trimming left V 2 bases short and J 5 bases short, with 12 bases between. CDR1 is KGHSH and CDR2 is LQKENI in the germline V gene. The CDR3 spans 15 residues.

This chain joins TRBV7-3 and TRBJ2-2; the D gene is possibly TRBD1 (6 bases). The germline V gene encodes CDR1 SGHTA and CDR2 FQGTGA. The CDR3 has 16 residues. V lost 4 bases and J 3 bases, leaving 15 bases between the germline ends. DNA of the CDR3: TGTGCCAGCAGCTCACCAGGGGAGTGGGACACCGGGGAGCTGTTTTTT. Translating it yields CASSSPGEWDTGELFF.

This chain links TRBV5-1 with TRBJ1-3, with D perhaps matching TRBD1 (6 bases). Germline CDR1 reads SGHRS; CDR2 reads YFSETQ. With 3 bases removed from V and 0 bases from J, the gap between germline ends came to 25 bases. The CDR3 covers 20 residues. The CDR3, as DNA: TGCGCCAGCAGCTCCAGCCCCTCCCTGTCAGGGGTTAGCTCTGGAAACACCATATATTTT. This encodes CASSSSPSLSGVSSGNTIYF.

The V gene is TRBV12-3 or TRBV12-4, the J gene TRBJ1-2; perhaps TRBD1 as D (5 bases). CDR3 length: 13 amino acids. Trimming cost V 6 bases and J 2 bases, with 10 bases left between them. Here the CDR3 reads CASSLTDNYGYTF. For the CDR3, the DNA is TGTGCCAGCAGCTTGACAGACAACTATGGCTACACCTTC.

This chain joins TRBV7-9 and TRBJ2-3; 7 positions match TRBD2. The CDR3 has 14 residues. The germline CDR1 and CDR2 sequences are SEHNR and FQNEAQ (reference sequence). Trimming cost V 3 bases and J 1 base; bases outside gene matches: 1. CDR3: CASSFGRGTDTQYF. CDR3 nucleotides: TGTGCCAGCAGCTTTGGGAGGGGCACAGATACGCAGTATTTT.

The genes are TRBV7-2 and TRBJ1-4; the D is unclear. CDR3 length equals 15 residues. Germline V CDR1 and CDR2: SGHTA, FQGNSA. Trimming took 2 bases from V and 4 from J, leaving 11 bases between them. CDR3 amino acids: CASSLLGSGNEKLFF. CDR3 bases: TGTGCCAGCAGCTTATTAGGGAGCGGTAATGAAAAACTGTTTTTT.

The V call is TRBV4-1, the J call TRBJ2-5; D perhaps matches TRBD2 (5 bases). The CDR3 is 16 amino acids. Germline V lookup: CDR1 MGHRA, CDR2 YSYEKL. V gave up 0 bases and J gave up 1 base, with 12 bases separating them. The DNA of the CDR3 is TGCGCCAGCAGCCAAGATAACTTGGCGGGCCAAGAGACCCAGTACTTC. Its protein product is CASSQDNLAGQETQYF.

The chain is built from TRBV19 and TRBJ1-5, with D unclear. This CDR3 spans 16 amino acids. V was pared by 3 bases and J by 0 bases, with 12 bases between. Germline V gives CDR1 LNHDA, CDR2 SQIVND (reference sequence). The CDR3 DNA follows: TGTGCCAGTAGTATTGTAACGGTTAATAGCAATCAGCCCCAGCATTTT. Encoded protein: CASSIVTVNSNQPQHF.

This clone appeared once. The CDR3 nucleotides are TGTGCCAGCTCACCGTCTTGGGGGGTGGGTACTGAAGCTTTCTTT. Its protein is CASSPSWGVGTEAFF. The rearrangement joins TRBV18 to TRBJ1-1; tentatively, D is TRBD1 (5 bases). The germline CDR1 and CDR2 sequences are KGHSH and LQKENI. Trimming stripped 3 bases from V and 5 bases from J, with 16 bases between. This CDR3 spans 15 amino acids.

The chain has TRBV6-5 and TRBJ1-1; D possibly corresponds to TRBD1 (5 bases). Trimming cost V 5 bases and J 0 bases, with 13 bases left between them. This CDR3 comprises 15 residues. Germline lookup yields CDR1 MNHEY and CDR2 SVGAGI. The CDR3 loop reads CASSPRTLVNTEAFF. The CDR3 DNA follows: TGTGCCAGCAGTCCACGGACATTGGTGAACACTGAAGCTTTCTTT.

This clone appeared once. This chain connects TRBV15 to TRBJ2-5; 9 positions match TRBD2. The CDR3 sequence is 16 residues long. V was pared by 9 bases and J by 0 bases, with 11 bases of the junction left unmatched. Germline CDR1 and CDR2: LNHNV and YYDKDF (reference sequence). For the CDR3, the DNA is TGTGCCACGCAAAAACTGAGCGGGAGGTACCAAGAGACCCAGTACTTC. Its protein is CATQKLSGRYQETQYF.

The CDR3 region is CASSLGQGGEAFF. Here the CDR3 DNA reads TGTGCCAGCAGCTTAGGACAGGGAGGTGAAGCTTTCTTT. V gene TRBV7-2 combines with J gene TRBJ1-1; TRBD1 aligns across 7 bases. Per germline, CDR1 SGHTA and CDR2 FQGNSA. CDR3 size: 13 residues. J was trimmed by 7 bases and V by 1 base; bases with no gene match: 3.

This chain links TRBV3-1 (or the pseudogene TRBV3-2) with TRBJ2-7; 7 bases agree with TRBD2. The CDR3 is made up of 15 amino acids. Germline V gene sequence: CDR1 LGHDT, CDR2 YNNKEL (reference sequence). V gave up 0 bases and J gave up 7 bases; unmatched junction bases: 9. CDR3 sequence: CASSQDLAGVGEQYF. The CDR3 DNA follows: TGTGCCAGCAGCCAAGATCTCGCGGGGGTCGGTGAGCAGTACTTC.

The V and J genes are TRBV3-1 (or the pseudogene TRBV3-2) and TRBJ2-2, with TRBD1 matching 10 bases. Germline trimming cut 1 base from V and 4 bases from J; bases unmatched to any gene: 3. The germline V gene has CDR1 LGHDT and CDR2 YNNKEL (reference sequence). There are 16 residues in the CDR3. CDR3 loop: CASSQGGQGVTGELFF. The CDR3 bases are TGTGCCAGCAGCCAAGGTGGACAGGGGGTCACCGGGGAGCTGTTTTTT.

The chain links TRBV5-1 to TRBJ2-5, with 7 bases aligning to TRBD1. V lost 7 bases, J lost 2 bases, and 11 bases stayed unmatched. CDR1 and CDR2 (germline): SGHRS, YFSETQ. This CDR3 has 15 amino acids. The CDR3 DNA reads TGCGCCAGCCGTCCTCTGGGACAGTATCAAGAGACCCAGTACTTC. Translation gives CASRPLGQYQETQYF.

The V and J genes are TRBV13 and TRBJ1-2; D is ambiguous. The CDR3 is 12 amino acids. The V end lost 6 bases, the J end lost 6 bases, and 11 bases lay between the germline ends. Germline assignment: CDR1 PRHDT and CDR2 FYEKMQ (reference sequence). CDR3 sequence: CASSNTVDGYTF. DNA of the CDR3: TGTGCCAGCAGTAACACAGTCGATGGCTACACCTTC.

The J gene is TRBJ1-2, the V gene TRBV7-2; unclear D gene. This CDR3 is 13 amino acids long. The germline V and J ends were trimmed by 2 bases and 4 bases, with 8 bases remaining between them. Germline loops: CDR1 SGHTA, CDR2 FQGNSA. The chain's CDR3 is CASSLISSYGYTF. The CDR3 bases are TGTGCCAGCAGCTTAATTAGCAGCTATGGCTACACCTTC.

This sequence joins TRBV4-1 and TRBJ1-1, with D unclear. This CDR3 is 13 amino acids long. Looked up from germline, CDR1 is MGHRA and CDR2 is YSYEKL. Trimming took 2 bases from V and 7 from J, leaving 11 bases between them. CDR3 sequence (DNA): TGCGCCAGCAGCCAAAGACGGGAATATGAAGCTTTCTTT. It specifies CASSQRREYEAFF.

The V call is TRBV10-3, the J call TRBJ2-1; TRBD2 agrees at 8 bases. The CDR3 consists of 13 residues. Trimming removed 10 bases from V and 5 bases from J; junction bases left unmatched: 7. Germline-derived CDR1 and CDR2 are ENHRY and SYGVKD. The CDR3 sequence: CATSGRGDNEQFF. The CDR3 bases are TGTGCCACAAGCGGGAGAGGAGACAATGAGCAGTTCTTC.

This clone appeared a single time. The gene calls are TRBV27 and TRBJ2-5; D is perhaps TRBD1 (5 bases). V lost 4 bases to trimming and J lost 5 bases, with 11 bases between them. Germline lookup yields CDR1 MNHEY and CDR2 SMNVEV (reference sequence). This CDR3 has 13 residues. The DNA for the CDR3 is TGTGCCAGCAGTTCGCAGGGTGGGGAGACCCAGTACTTC. This codes for CASSSQGGETQYF.

The V call is TRBV11-2, the J call TRBJ2-1, with 9 bases that match TRBD2. Trimming removed 3 bases from V and 5 bases from J; junction bases left unmatched: 8. Germline CDR1 SGHAT, CDR2 FQNNGV. CDR3 length: 16 residues. The CDR3 reads CASSFLLAGSNNEQFF. CDR3 DNA: TGTGCCAGCAGCTTCCTTCTAGCGGGGTCTAACAATGAGCAGTTCTTC.

The chain employs TRBV9 and TRBJ1-1, with 10 nucleotides matching TRBD1. The CDR3 extends over 14 amino acids. The V segment lost 0 bases and the J segment 7 bases; nucleotides outside the gene matches: 3. Germline V gives CDR1 SGDLS, CDR2 YYNGEE. The CDR3, as DNA: TGTGCCAGCAGCGTAGCGAGGACAGGGGGTGAAGCTTTCTTT. This sequence encodes CASSVARTGGEAFF.